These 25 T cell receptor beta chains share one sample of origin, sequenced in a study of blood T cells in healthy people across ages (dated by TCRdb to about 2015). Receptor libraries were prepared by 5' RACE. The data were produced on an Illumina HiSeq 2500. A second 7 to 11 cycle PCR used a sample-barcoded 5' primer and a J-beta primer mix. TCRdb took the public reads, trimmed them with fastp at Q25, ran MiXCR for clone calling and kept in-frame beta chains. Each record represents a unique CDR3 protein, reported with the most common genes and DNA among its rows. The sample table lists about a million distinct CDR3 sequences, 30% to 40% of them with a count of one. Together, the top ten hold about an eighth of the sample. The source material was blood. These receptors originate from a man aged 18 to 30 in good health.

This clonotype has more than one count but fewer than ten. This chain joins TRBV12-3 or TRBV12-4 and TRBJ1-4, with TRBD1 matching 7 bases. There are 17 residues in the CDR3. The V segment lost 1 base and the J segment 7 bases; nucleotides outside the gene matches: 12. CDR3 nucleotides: TGTGCCAGCAGTTTAGGGCCCAGGGGGAGAATTCGTGAAAAACTGTTTTTT. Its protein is CASSLGPRGRIREKLFF.

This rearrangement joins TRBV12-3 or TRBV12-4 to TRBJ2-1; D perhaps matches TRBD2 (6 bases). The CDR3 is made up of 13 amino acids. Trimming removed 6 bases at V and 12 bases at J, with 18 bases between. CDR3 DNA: TGTGCCAGCAGGAAATTACTAGCCCAGGGGCAGTTCTTC. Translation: CASRKLLAQGQFF.

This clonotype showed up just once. DNA of the CDR3: TGCAGTGCTAGAGACTGGACAGGGGGCAGGAGCTATGGCTACACCTTC. This encodes CSARDWTGGRSYGYTF. The chain couples TRBV20-1 to TRBJ1-2; TRBD1 matches 11 bases. Germline V gene data show CDR1 as DFQATT and CDR2 as SNEGSKA (reference sequence). The ends lost 0 bases at V and 4 bases at J; junction bases unmatched: 7. The CDR3 contains 16 residues.

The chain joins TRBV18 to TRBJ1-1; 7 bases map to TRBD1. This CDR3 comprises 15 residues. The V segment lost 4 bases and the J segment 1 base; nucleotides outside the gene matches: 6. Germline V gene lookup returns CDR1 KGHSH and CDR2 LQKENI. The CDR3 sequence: CASSLNRGENTEAFF. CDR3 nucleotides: TGTGCCAGCTCACTAAACAGGGGTGAGAACACTGAAGCTTTCTTT.

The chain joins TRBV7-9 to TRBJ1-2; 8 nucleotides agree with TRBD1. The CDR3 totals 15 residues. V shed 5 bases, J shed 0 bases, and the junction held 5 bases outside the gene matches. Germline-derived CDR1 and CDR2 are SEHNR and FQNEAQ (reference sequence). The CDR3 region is CASSNDRGPNYGYTF. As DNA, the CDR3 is TGTGCCAGCAGCAACGACAGGGGACCTAACTATGGCTACACCTTC.

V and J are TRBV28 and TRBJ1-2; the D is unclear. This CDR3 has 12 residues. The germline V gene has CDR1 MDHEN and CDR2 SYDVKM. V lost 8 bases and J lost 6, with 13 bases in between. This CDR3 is CASRETENGYTF. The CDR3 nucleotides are TGTGCCAGCCGTGAAACAGAAAATGGCTACACCTTC.

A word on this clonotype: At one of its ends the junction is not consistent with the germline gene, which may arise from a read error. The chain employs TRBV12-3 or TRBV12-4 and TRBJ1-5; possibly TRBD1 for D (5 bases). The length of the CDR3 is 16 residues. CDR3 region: CASSLARVTENHPQHF. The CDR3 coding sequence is TGTGCCAGCAGTTTAGCGAGGGTGACAGAGAATCATCCCCAGCATTTT.

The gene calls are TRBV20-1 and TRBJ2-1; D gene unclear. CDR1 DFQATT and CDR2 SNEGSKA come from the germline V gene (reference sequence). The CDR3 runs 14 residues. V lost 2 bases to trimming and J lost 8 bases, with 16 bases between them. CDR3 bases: TGCAGTGCTAGATCCGGACCATGGGTTTATGAGCAGTTCTTC. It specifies CSARSGPWVYEQFF.

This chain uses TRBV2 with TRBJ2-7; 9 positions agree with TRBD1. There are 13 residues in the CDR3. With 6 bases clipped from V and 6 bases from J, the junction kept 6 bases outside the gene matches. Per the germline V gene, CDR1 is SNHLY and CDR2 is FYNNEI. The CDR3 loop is CASSGQGSSEQYF. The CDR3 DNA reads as TGTGCCAGCAGCGGACAGGGGAGTAGCGAGCAGTACTTC.

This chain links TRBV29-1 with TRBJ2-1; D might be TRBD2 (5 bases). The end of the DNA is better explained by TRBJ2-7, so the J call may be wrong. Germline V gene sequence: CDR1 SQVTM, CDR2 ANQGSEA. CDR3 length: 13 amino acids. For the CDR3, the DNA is TGCAGTGGCGGGTTCGATTCCTACAATGAGCAGTACTTC. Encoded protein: CSGGFDSYNEQYF.

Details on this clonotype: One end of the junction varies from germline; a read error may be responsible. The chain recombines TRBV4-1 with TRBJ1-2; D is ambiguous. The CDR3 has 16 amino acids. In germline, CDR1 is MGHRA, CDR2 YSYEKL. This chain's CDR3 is CANSQDWHNANYGYTF. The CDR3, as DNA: TGCGCCAACAGCCAAGATTGGCACAACGCTAACTATGGCTACACCTTC.

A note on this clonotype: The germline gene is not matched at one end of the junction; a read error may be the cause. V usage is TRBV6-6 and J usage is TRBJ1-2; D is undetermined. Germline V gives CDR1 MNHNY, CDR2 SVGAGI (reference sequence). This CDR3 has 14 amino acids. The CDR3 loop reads CASSDSREPYGYTF. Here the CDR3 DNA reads TGTGCCAGCAGTGACTCTCGGGAACCCTATGGCTACACCTTC.

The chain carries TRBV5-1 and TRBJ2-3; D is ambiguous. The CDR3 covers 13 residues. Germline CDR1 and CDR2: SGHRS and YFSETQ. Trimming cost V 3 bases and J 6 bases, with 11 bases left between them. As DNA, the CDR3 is TGCGCCAGCAGCTCCGAAGGGTCCGATACGCAGTATTTT. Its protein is CASSSEGSDTQYF. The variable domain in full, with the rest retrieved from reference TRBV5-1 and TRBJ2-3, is KAGVTQTPRYLIKTRGQQVTLSCSPISGHRSVSWYQQTPGQGLQFLFEYFSETQRNKGNFPGRFSGRQFSNSRSEMNVSTLELGDSALYLCASSSEGSDTQYFGPGTRLTVL.

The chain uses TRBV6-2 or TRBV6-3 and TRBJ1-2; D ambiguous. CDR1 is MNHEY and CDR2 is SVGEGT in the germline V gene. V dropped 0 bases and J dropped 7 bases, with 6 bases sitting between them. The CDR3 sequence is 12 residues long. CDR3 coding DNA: TGTGCCAGCAGTTACTCGGACTCTGGCTACACCTTC. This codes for CASSYSDSGYTF.

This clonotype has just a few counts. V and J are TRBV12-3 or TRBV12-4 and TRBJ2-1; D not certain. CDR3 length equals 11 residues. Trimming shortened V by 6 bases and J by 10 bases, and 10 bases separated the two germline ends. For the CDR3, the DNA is TGTGCCAGCAGCCGGGCCATGGAGCAGTTCTTC. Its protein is CASSRAMEQFF.

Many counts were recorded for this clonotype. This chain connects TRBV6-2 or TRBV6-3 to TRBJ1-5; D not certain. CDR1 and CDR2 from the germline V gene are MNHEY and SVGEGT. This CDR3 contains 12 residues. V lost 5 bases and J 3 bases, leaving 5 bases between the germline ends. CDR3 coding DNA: TGTGCCAGCAGTATCCCCAATCAGCCCCAGCATTTT. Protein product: CASSIPNQPQHF.

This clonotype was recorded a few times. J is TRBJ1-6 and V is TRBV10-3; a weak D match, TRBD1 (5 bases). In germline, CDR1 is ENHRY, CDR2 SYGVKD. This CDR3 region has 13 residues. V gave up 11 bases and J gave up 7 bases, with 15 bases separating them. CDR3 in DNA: TGTGCCGCCAGGCAGGGTGTGAATTCACCCCTCCACTTT. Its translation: CAARQGVNSPLHF.

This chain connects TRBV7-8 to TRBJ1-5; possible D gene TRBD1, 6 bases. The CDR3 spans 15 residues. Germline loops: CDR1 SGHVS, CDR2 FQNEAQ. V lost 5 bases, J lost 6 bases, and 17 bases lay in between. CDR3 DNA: TGTGCCAGCAGCGCGCACAGGGAAGCCCTTCAGCCCCAGCATTTT. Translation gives CASSAHREALQPQHF.

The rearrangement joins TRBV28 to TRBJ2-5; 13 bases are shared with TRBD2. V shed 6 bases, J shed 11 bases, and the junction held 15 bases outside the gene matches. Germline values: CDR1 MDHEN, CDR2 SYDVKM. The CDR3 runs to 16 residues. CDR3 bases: TGTGCCAGCAGACTAAGACTAGCGGGGGGAAAGAATGAGCAGTACTTC. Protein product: CASRLRLAGGKNEQYF.

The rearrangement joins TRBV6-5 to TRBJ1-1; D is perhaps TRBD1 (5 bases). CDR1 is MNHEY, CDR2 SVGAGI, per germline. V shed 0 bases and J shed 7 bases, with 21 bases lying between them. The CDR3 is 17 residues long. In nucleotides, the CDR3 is TGTGCCAGCAGTTACTCCTACCTTGAGTCAGGGAGGGGTGAAGCTTTCTTT. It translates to CASSYSYLESGRGEAFF.

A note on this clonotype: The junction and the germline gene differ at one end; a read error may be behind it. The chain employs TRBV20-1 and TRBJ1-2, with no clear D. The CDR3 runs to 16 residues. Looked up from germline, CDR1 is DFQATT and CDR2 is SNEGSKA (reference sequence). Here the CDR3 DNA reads TGCGGTGCTAGACCACCCGGCAAGGTACCTAACTATGGCTACACCTTC. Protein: CGARPPGKVPNYGYTF.

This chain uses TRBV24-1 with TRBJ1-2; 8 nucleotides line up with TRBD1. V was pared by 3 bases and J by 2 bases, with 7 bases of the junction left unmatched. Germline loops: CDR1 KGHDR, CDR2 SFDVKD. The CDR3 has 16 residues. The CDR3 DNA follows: TGTGCCACCAGTGATGGACAGGGACGGGTCAACTATGGCTACACCTTC. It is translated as CATSDGQGRVNYGYTF.

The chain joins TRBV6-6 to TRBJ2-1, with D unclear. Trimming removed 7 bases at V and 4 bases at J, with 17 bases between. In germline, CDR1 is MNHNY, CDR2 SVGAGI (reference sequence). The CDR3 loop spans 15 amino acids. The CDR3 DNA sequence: TGTGCCAGCACCTCGGGTAGCAGCTCATACAATGAGCAGTTCTTC. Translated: CASTSGSSSYNEQFF.

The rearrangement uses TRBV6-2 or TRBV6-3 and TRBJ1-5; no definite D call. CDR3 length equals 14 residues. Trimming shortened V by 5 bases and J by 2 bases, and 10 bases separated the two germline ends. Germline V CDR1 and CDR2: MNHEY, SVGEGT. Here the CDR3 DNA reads TGTGCCAGCAGTGGGCAGGCGGGCAATCAGCCCCAGCATTTT. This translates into CASSGQAGNQPQHF.

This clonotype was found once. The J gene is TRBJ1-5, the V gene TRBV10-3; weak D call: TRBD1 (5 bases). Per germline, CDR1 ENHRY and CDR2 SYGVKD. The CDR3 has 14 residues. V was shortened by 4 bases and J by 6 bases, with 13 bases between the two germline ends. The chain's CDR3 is CAISAGQKFQPQHF. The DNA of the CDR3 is TGTGCCATCAGTGCCGGACAAAAGTTTCAGCCCCAGCATTTT.